A single sample gave rise to the 15 T cell receptor beta chains below, sequenced in a study of T cell changes during pregnancy in multiple sclerosis. Assay used: immunoSEQ multiplex PCR; TCRdb lists only in-frame clones, some missing. Among 98,000 or so clones listed, approximately 94% were seen once. Source: peripheral blood, taken after pregnancy. The origin of the receptors is a female donor with multiple sclerosis, enrolled in a pregnancy study.

The rearrangement uses TRBV7-9 and TRBJ2-3; 10 positions match TRBD2. V was pared by 9 bases and J by 3 bases, with 12 bases of the junction left unmatched. Germline-derived CDR1 and CDR2 are SEHNR and FQNEAQ (reference sequence). This CDR3 comprises 16 residues. The CDR3 loop is CASRPGVAGGTDTQYF. CDR3 bases: TGTGCCAGTAGACCGGGGGTAGCGGGAGGAACAGATACGCAGTATTTT.

This clone appeared a single time. This chain joins TRBV29-1 and TRBJ2-7; 9 bases map to TRBD1. Germline assignment: CDR1 SQVTM and CDR2 ANQGSEA. Trimming took 6 bases from V and 2 from J; bases not matched to a gene: 5. The CDR3 consists of 13 residues. The CDR3 here is CSVRTGETYEQYF. CDR3 bases: TGCAGCGTCCGGACAGGGGAGACCTACGAGCAGTACTTC.

The rearrangement uses TRBV4-1 and TRBJ2-5; 7 nucleotides agree with TRBD1. Germline V gene data show CDR1 as MGHRA and CDR2 as YSYEKL. V lost 5 bases, J lost 4 bases, and 10 bases stayed unmatched. The CDR3 loop spans 15 amino acids. CDR3 amino acids: CASSNNDREGETQYF. The DNA of the CDR3 is TGCGCCAGCAGCAATAATGACAGGGAAGGAGAGACCCAGTACTTC.

The chain uses TRBV5-1 and TRBJ2-3, with 8 bases fitting TRBD2. The CDR3 is made up of 14 amino acids. Per germline, CDR1 SGHRS and CDR2 YFSETQ. With 3 bases clipped from V and 13 bases from J, the junction kept 13 bases outside the gene matches. The CDR3 region is CASSSEPPAGGKYF. The CDR3 DNA reads as TGCGCCAGCAGCTCCGAACCACCCGCGGGAGGAAAGTATTTT. The whole variable domain, remainder taken from reference TRBV5-1 and TRBJ2-3, is KAGVTQTPRYLIKTRGQQVTLSCSPISGHRSVSWYQQTPGQGLQFLFEYFSETQRNKGNFPGRFSGRQFSNSRSEMNVSTLELGDSALYLCASSSEPPAGGKYFGPGTRLTVL.

V is TRBV27 and J is TRBJ1-2, with 8 bases aligning to TRBD1. V was clipped by 3 bases and J by 2 bases; unmatched bases: 11. The CDR3 loop spans 17 amino acids. The germline CDR1 and CDR2 sequences are MNHEY and SMNVEV (reference sequence). The CDR3 nucleotides are TGTGCCAGCAGTTTCCCACGTCCCAGGGGGCTAAACTATGGCTACACCTTC. Protein product: CASSFPRPRGLNYGYTF.

The chain carries TRBV5-6 and TRBJ2-3; 10 nucleotides line up with TRBD2. Looked up from germline, CDR1 is SGHDT and CDR2 is YYEEEE. The CDR3 length is 17 residues. V gave up 0 bases and J gave up 7 bases; unmatched junction bases: 11. The CDR3 spells CASSLGAGGPGGNTQYF. DNA of the CDR3: TGTGCCAGCAGCTTGGGAGCGGGAGGGCCTGGTGGAAATACGCAGTATTTT.

The chain carries TRBV5-1 and TRBJ2-1, with D maybe TRBD1 (5 bases). Trimming took off 4 bases at V and 5 bases at J, with 16 bases between the two ends. CDR1 is SGHRS and CDR2 is YFSETQ in the germline V gene. The CDR3 runs 15 residues. CDR3 region: CASSVQGIRDNEQFF. The CDR3 DNA is TGCGCCAGCAGCGTCCAGGGAATACGGGACAATGAGCAGTTCTTC.

The chain uses TRBV5-1 and TRBJ2-3; TRBD2 might be the D (5 bases). The CDR3 extends over 18 amino acids. The germline V and J ends were trimmed by 2 bases and 4 bases, with 23 bases remaining between them. Looked up from germline, CDR1 is SGHRS and CDR2 is YFSETQ. This chain's CDR3 is CASSLNGVQRSVADTQYF. For the CDR3, the DNA is TGCGCCAGCAGCTTAAACGGGGTTCAGCGTTCGGTCGCAGATACGCAGTATTTT.

The table lists this clone with a count of one. This chain uses TRBV9 with TRBJ2-7, with TRBD2 identical over 10 bases. Germline V CDR1 and CDR2: SGDLS, YYNGEE. J gave up 5 bases and V 4 bases, and 6 bases lay outside the gene matches. The CDR3 is made up of 14 amino acids. The CDR3 DNA is TGTGCCAGCAGCCGACTAGGGACTAGCGACGAGCAGTACTTC. This sequence encodes CASSRLGTSDEQYF.

The rearrangement links TRBV4-1 to TRBJ2-2; D call uncertain. V lost 7 bases and J 4 bases, leaving 13 bases between the germline ends. Germline CDR1 and CDR2: MGHRA and YSYEKL. This CDR3 has 14 residues. CDR3: CASNLPGSTGELFF. CDR3 DNA sequence: TGCGCCAGCAATCTCCCAGGTTCCACCGGGGAGCTGTTTTTT.

The J gene is TRBJ2-2, the V gene TRBV11-2; TRBD1 agrees at 8 bases. CDR1 SGHAT and CDR2 FQNNGV come from the germline V gene. The junction had 6 bases not matched to a gene; V was cut back by 5 bases and J by 7 bases. The CDR3 spans 14 residues. The CDR3 region has the DNA TGTGCCAGCAGCCCACAGGGGGTTGGCGGGGAGCTGTTTTTT. It codes for CASSPQGVGGELFF.

The chain joins TRBV6-1 to TRBJ2-7; the match to TRBD1 covers 8 bases. Germline CDR1 MNHNS, CDR2 SASEGT. CDR3 length: 15 amino acids. J gave up 1 base and V 3 bases, and 5 bases lay outside the gene matches. CDR3 protein: CASSDRTGSSYEQYF. In DNA form, the CDR3 reads TGTGCCAGCAGTGATCGGACAGGGTCTTCCTACGAGCAGTACTTC.

The chain's CDR3 is CASSMKAPTEAFF. The DNA of the CDR3 is TGTGCCAGTAGTATGAAAGCTCCCACTGAAGCTTTCTTT. This chain joins TRBV19 and TRBJ1-1; D remains unclear. The germline V and J ends were trimmed by 3 bases and 4 bases, with 9 bases remaining between them. Germline CDR1 is LNHDA and CDR2 is SQIVND (reference sequence). This CDR3 has 13 amino acids. Together with reference TRBV19 and TRBJ1-1, the CDR3 gives the full variable domain: DGGITQSPKYLFRKEGQNVTLSCEQNLNHDAMYWYRQDPGQGLRLIYYSQIVNDFQKGDIAEGYSVSREKKESFPLTVTSAQKNPTAFYLCASSMKAPTEAFFGQGTRLTVV.

The chain couples TRBV5-1 to TRBJ2-1, with 9 nucleotides matching TRBD1. The CDR3 sequence is 15 residues long. V gave up 4 bases and J gave up 8 bases; unmatched junction bases: 10. CDR1 and CDR2 from the germline V gene are SGHRS and YFSETQ. The CDR3 protein is CASSTGDRVYYEQFF. CDR3 DNA sequence: TGCGCCAGCAGCACCGGGGACAGGGTTTATTATGAGCAGTTCTTC.

The J gene is TRBJ2-3, the V gene TRBV9; 7 nucleotides match TRBD2. The CDR3 runs 16 residues. V dropped 2 bases and J dropped 2; count of bases not matched to a gene: 8. The V gene's germline CDR1 is SGDLS and CDR2 YYNGEE. The CDR3 reads CASSVGRSGITDTQYF. The DNA of the CDR3 is TGTGCCAGCAGCGTCGGTCGAAGCGGGATCACAGATACGCAGTATTTT.